These 9 T cell receptor beta chains were sequenced from one sample in a study of blood T cell repertoires in COVID-19. Profiling relied on immunoSEQ multiplex PCR, and the TCRdb table lists in-frame clones only, not all of them. The repertoire holds about 310,000 clones, with around 86% as singletons. Sequenced: peripheral blood. The source of these receptors is a man aged 65-85 years with acute or convalescent COVID-19.

J is TRBJ1-1 and V is TRBV5-1; perhaps TRBD1 as D (5 bases). Trimming took off 4 bases at V and 1 base at J, with 8 bases between the two ends. Looked up from germline, CDR1 is SGHRS and CDR2 is YFSETQ. The CDR3 consists of 13 residues. CDR3 bases: TGCGCCAGCAGCCCTCAGGGGAACACTGAAGCTTTCTTT. Residues: CASSPQGNTEAFF.

V gene TRBV7-2 combines with J gene TRBJ2-7, with 11 bases that match TRBD2. This CDR3 is 15 amino acids long. Germline lookup yields CDR1 SGHTA and CDR2 FQGNSA. Trimming at V came to 4 bases and at J to 0 bases, leaving 2 bases not matched to a gene. The CDR3 spells CASSSGLAVSYEQYF. DNA for the CDR3: TGTGCCAGCAGCTCGGGACTAGCGGTCTCCTACGAGCAGTACTTC.

The gene calls are TRBV6-1 and TRBJ1-1, with D unclear. CDR1 and CDR2 (germline): MNHNS, SASEGT. The CDR3 consists of 14 residues. V lost 2 bases and J lost 2, with 9 bases in between. The CDR3 sequence: CASSEIRYNTEAFF. The CDR3 nucleotides are TGTGCCAGCAGTGAAATCCGGTATAACACTGAAGCTTTCTTT.

V and J are TRBV6-2 or TRBV6-3 and TRBJ2-5, with 9 bases matching TRBD2. With 0 bases clipped from V and 3 bases from J, the junction kept 11 bases outside the gene matches. Per germline, CDR1 MNHEY and CDR2 SVGEGT. The CDR3 has 18 residues. For the CDR3, the DNA is TGTGCCAGCAGTTACTCGGGTTCATATGGCGGGGGGGAAGAGACCCAGTACTTC. Its translation is CASSYSGSYGGGEETQYF.

V and J are TRBV5-4 and TRBJ2-3; D uncertain. The length of the CDR3 is 14 residues. From germline, CDR1 is SGHNT and CDR2 YYREEE (reference sequence). V lost 0 bases, J lost 7 bases, and 12 bases lay in between. The CDR3 sequence: CASSLGVVDYTQYF. CDR3 bases: TGTGCCAGCAGCTTGGGGGTGGTTGACTATACGCAGTATTTT.

The chain carries TRBV28 and TRBJ2-5; 12 bases agree with TRBD2. Germline CDR1 and CDR2: MDHEN and SYDVKM. There are 15 residues in the CDR3. The trim removed 8 bases at V and 5 bases at J, leaving 9 bases unmatched. In DNA, the CDR3 is TGTGCCAGCCGCCCTAGCGGGGGGGCATGGGAGACCCAGTACTTC. This encodes CASRPSGGAWETQYF.

This clone has just one count. The chain uses TRBV7-2 and TRBJ2-2; 7 bases match TRBD1. Germline V gene lookup returns CDR1 SGHTA and CDR2 FQGNSA. The CDR3 length is 13 residues. J gave up 8 bases and V 6 bases, and 6 bases lay outside the gene matches. The CDR3, as DNA: TGTGCCAGCAGTCCCGACAGGGTTGGGGAGCTGTTTTTT. Its protein product is CASSPDRVGELFF.

The V call is TRBV7-2, the J call TRBJ2-3; weak D call: TRBD2 (5 bases). The V end was cut by 0 bases, the J end by 5 bases, with 9 bases between. CDR3 size: 14 residues. Germline assignment: CDR1 SGHTA and CDR2 FQGNSA. CDR3 in amino acids: CASSLASGEDTQYF. The CDR3 DNA is TGTGCCAGCAGCTTAGCTTCCGGGGAAGATACGCAGTATTTT.

The J gene is TRBJ1-2, the V gene TRBV5-4; 9 bases are shared with TRBD1. The germline CDR1 and CDR2 sequences are SGHNT and YYREEE (reference sequence). This CDR3 region has 15 residues. The junction had 5 bases not matched to a gene; V was cut back by 4 bases and J by 1 base. CDR3 region: CASSPGGQGNYGYTF. The CDR3 nucleotides read TGTGCCAGCAGCCCGGGGGGACAGGGTAACTATGGCTACACCTTC.